What follows are 7 T cell receptor beta chains derived from one specimen sequenced in a study of T cell responses to AZD1222 COVID-19 vaccine. Assay used: immunoSEQ multiplex PCR; TCRdb lists only in-frame clones, some missing. This sample has some 150,000 clones; around 90% occur once, and the top ten carry 15% to 20%. The source was peripheral blood, collected on day 0 of AZD1222 vaccination. The receptors were gathered from an adult in good health.

V usage is TRBV7-6 and J usage is TRBJ1-5; TRBD1 aligns across 9 bases. From germline, CDR1 is SGHVS and CDR2 FNYEAQ. CDR3 size: 17 residues. V shed 4 bases, J shed 4 bases, and the junction held 11 bases outside the gene matches. The CDR3: CASSSDRGGGENQPQHF. CDR3 coding DNA: TGTGCCAGCAGCTCAGACAGGGGGGGAGGGGAAAATCAGCCCCAGCATTTT.

Written as DNA, the CDR3 is TGCGCCAGCAGCCACGCTAGGGGCGGGAGGGATTCCTACGAGCAGTACTTC. Its translation: CASSHARGGRDSYEQYF. The V gene is TRBV4-1, the J gene TRBJ2-7, with TRBD2 matching 9 bases. This CDR3 contains 17 residues. V lost 3 bases to trimming and J lost 1 base; unmatched junction nucleotides: 10. Germline V gene data show CDR1 as MGHRA and CDR2 as YSYEKL.

The chain joins TRBV6-5 to TRBJ2-2; TRBD1 or TRBD2 may be the D gene (6 bases each). This CDR3 has 14 residues. Germline loops: CDR1 MNHEY, CDR2 SVGAGI. Trimming took 2 bases from V and 5 from J, leaving 9 bases between them. The chain's CDR3 is CASSYGGRTGELFF. DNA of the CDR3: TGTGCCAGCAGTTACGGGGGGCGGACCGGGGAGCTGTTTTTT.

This clone showed up just once. The chain employs TRBV2 and TRBJ1-1; a possible D gene is TRBD1 (6 bases). With 8 bases removed from V and 0 bases from J, the gap between germline ends came to 16 bases. Looked up from germline, CDR1 is SNHLY and CDR2 is FYNNEI. CDR3 length: 15 residues. In DNA form, the CDR3 reads TGTGCCAGCGGTCGGGGGGGGCGGTTGAACACTGAAGCTTTCTTT. It encodes CASGRGGRLNTEAFF.

The rearrangement links TRBV3-1 (or the pseudogene TRBV3-2) to TRBJ1-5, with no clear D. The CDR3 has 14 residues. V was shortened by 0 bases and J by 7 bases, with 10 bases between the two germline ends. Germline assignment: CDR1 LGHDT and CDR2 YNNKEL (reference sequence). CDR3 DNA sequence: TGTGCCAGCAGCCAAGAGCCCAGAGGGCAGCCCCAGCATTTT. As protein: CASSQEPRGQPQHF.

The chain uses TRBV30 and TRBJ1-3, with D unresolved. Between the trimmed V and J ends, which lost 2 bases and 4 bases, there was a span of 12 bases. The germline CDR1 and CDR2 sequences are GTSNPN and SVGIG (reference sequence). This CDR3 is built from 14 residues. DNA for the CDR3: TGTGCCTGGAGTCCTAGCCGAGTGGGAAACACCATATATTTT. Translated, it gives CAWSPSRVGNTIYF. The full variable domain, in which reference TRBV30 and TRBJ1-3 provide the parts outside the CDR3, is SQTIHQWPATLVQPVGSPLSLECTVEGTSNPNLYWYRQAAGRGLQLLFYSVGIGQISSEVPQNLSASRPQDRQFILSSKKLLLSDSGFYLCAWSPSRVGNTIYFGEGSWLTVV.

The CDR3 nucleotides read TGTGCCAGCAAAGATAAAAGTGAAAAACTGTTTTTT. Encoded protein: CASKDKSEKLFF. The rearrangement joins TRBV25-1 to TRBJ1-4, with D uncertain. The CDR3 runs to 12 residues. The germline V and J ends were trimmed by 7 bases and 7 bases, with 10 bases remaining between them. CDR1 and CDR2 (germline): MGHDK, SYGVNS.